One and the same sample provided the 2 T cell receptor beta chains below, sequenced in a study of neoadjuvant nivolumab and ipilimumab in lung cancer. The method was immunoSEQ multiplex PCR; TCRdb's version includes in-frame clones alone and lacks a portion of them. The sample shows about 30,000 clones, 92% of them seen only once. The specimen comprised peripheral blood, sampled after neoadjuvant nivolumab, alone or with ipilimumab, at or shortly before surgery. These receptors came from an adult with non-small cell lung cancer.

This clone was picked up a small number of times. The rearrangement joins TRBV5-6 to TRBJ2-3; 7 bases line up with TRBD2. The ends lost 4 bases at V and 5 bases at J; junction bases unmatched: 13. This CDR3 has 16 amino acids. The germline V gene encodes CDR1 SGHDT and CDR2 YYEEEE. The CDR3 spells CASSRVLGGPIDTQYF. In nucleotides, the CDR3 is TGTGCCAGCAGCCGGGTATTGGGAGGGCCAATAGATACGCAGTATTTT.

The chain links TRBV10-2 to TRBJ2-3, with D tentatively TRBD2 (5 bases). CDR3 length: 13 residues. Trimming removed 7 bases at V and 0 bases at J, with 8 bases between. CDR1 WSHSY and CDR2 SAAADI come from the germline V gene. The CDR3 here is CASNQRSTDTQYF. The CDR3 nucleotides read TGCGCCAGCAATCAGCGGAGCACAGATACGCAGTATTTT.